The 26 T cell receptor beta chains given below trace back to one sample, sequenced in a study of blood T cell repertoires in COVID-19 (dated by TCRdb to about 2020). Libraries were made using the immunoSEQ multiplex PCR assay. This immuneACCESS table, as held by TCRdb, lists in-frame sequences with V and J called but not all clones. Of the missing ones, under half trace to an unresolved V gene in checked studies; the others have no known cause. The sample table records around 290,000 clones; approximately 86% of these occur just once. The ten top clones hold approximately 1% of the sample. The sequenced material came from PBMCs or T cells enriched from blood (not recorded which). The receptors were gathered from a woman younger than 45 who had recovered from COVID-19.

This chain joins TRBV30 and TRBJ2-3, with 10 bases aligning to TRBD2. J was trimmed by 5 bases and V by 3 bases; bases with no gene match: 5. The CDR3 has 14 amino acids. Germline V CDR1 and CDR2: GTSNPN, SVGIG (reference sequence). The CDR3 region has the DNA TGTGCCTGGAGGGTAGCGGGGGGAGGAGATACGCAGTATTTT. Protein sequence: CAWRVAGGGDTQYF.

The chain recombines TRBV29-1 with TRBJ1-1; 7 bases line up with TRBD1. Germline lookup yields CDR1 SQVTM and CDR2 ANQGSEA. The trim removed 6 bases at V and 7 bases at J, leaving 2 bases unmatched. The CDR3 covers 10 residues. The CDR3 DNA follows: TGCAGCGTCCACAGGGGTGAAGCTTTCTTT. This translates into CSVHRGEAFF.

DNA of the CDR3: TGTGCCAGCAGCTTGGCGGGACTAGCGGGGGTATTAGGCTCCTACAATGAGCAGTTCTTC. It yields the protein CASSLAGLAGVLGSYNEQFF. V gene TRBV5-4 combines with J gene TRBJ2-1, with 14 bases that match TRBD2. The germline V gene encodes CDR1 SGHNT and CDR2 YYREEE (reference sequence). The junction had 8 bases not matched to a gene; V was cut back by 0 bases and J by 0 bases. This CDR3 has 20 residues.

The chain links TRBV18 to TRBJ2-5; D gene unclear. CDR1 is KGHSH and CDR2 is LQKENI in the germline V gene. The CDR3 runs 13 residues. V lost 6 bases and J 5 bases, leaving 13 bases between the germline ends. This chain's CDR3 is CASSLISEETQYF. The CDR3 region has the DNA TGTGCCAGCTCCCTCATCAGCGAGGAGACCCAGTACTTC.

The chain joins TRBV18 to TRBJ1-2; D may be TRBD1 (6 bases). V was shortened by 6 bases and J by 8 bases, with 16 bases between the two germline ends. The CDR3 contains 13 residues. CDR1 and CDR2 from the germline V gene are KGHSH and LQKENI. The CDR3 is CASSTGQLLGYTF. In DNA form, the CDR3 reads TGTGCCAGCTCTACTGGACAGTTGCTGGGCTACACCTTC.

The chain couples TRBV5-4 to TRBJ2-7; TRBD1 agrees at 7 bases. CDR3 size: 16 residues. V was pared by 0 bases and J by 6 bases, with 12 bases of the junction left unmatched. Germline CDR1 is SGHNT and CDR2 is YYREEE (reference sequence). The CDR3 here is CASSLADRSTSFEQYF. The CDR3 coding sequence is TGTGCCAGCAGCTTGGCGGACAGGTCCACTTCGTTCGAGCAGTACTTC. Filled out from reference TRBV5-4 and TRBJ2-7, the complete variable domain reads ETGVTQSPTHLIKTRGQQVTLRCSSQSGHNTVSWYQQALGQGPQFIFQYYREEENGRGNFPPRFSGLQFPNYSSELNVNALELDDSALYLCASSLADRSTSFEQYFGPGTRLTVT.

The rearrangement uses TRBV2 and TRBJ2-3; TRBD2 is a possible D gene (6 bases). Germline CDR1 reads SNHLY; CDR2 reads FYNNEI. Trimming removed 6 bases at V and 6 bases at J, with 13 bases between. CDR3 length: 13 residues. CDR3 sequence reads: CASRSGGDDTQYF. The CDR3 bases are TGTGCCAGCAGGTCTGGCGGGGACGATACGCAGTATTTT.

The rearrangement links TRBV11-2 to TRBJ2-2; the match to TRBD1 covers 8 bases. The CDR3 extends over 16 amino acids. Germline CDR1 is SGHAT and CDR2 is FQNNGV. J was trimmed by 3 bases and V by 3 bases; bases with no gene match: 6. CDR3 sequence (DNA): TGTGCCAGCAGCTTCCGACCGACAGGGGACACCGGGGAGCTGTTTTTT. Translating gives CASSFRPTGDTGELFF.

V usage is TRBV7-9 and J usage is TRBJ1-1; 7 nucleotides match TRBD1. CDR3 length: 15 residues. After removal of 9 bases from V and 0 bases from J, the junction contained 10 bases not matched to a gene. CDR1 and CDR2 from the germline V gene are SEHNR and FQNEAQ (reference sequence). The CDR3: CASHIPGGLNTEAFF. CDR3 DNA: TGTGCCAGTCACATTCCAGGGGGATTGAACACTGAAGCTTTCTTT.

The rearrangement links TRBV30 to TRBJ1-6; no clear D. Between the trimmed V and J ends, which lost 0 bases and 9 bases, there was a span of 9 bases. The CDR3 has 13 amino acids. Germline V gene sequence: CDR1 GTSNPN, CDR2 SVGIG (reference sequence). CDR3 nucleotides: TGTGCCTGGAGTGTACTTGAGTCTTCACCCCTCCACTTT. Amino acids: CAWSVLESSPLHF.

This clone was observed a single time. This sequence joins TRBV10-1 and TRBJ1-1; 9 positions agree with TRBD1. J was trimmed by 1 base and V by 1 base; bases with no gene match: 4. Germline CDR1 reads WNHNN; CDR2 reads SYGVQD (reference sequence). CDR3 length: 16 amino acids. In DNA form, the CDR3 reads TGCGCCAGCAGTGAGTTCGGGACAGGGACGAACACTGAAGCTTTCTTT. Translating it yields CASSEFGTGTNTEAFF.

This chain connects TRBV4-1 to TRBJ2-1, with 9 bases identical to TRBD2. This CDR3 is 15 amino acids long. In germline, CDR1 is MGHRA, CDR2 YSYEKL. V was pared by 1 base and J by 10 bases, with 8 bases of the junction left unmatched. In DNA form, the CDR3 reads TGCGCCAGCAGCCAAGGTGGGACTAGCCCCCTGGAGCAGTTCTTC. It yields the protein CASSQGGTSPLEQFF.

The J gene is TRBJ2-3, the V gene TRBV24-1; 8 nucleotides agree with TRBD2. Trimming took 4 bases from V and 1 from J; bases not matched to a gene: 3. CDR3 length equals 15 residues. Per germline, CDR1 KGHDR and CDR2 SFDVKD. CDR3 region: CATSDPGRGTDTQYF. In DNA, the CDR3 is TGTGCCACCAGTGACCCCGGGAGGGGCACAGATACGCAGTATTTT.

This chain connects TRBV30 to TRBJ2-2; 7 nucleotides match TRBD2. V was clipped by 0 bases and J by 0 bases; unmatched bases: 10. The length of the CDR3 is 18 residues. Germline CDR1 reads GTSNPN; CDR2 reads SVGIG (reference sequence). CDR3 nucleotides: TGTGCCTGGAGTGTACCGAGGGGCGGGGGAGCGAACACCGGGGAGCTGTTTTTT. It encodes CAWSVPRGGGANTGELFF.

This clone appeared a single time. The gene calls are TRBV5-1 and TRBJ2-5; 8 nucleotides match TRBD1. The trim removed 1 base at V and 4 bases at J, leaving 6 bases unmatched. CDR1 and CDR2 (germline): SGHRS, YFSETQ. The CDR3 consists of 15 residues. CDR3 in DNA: TGCGCCAGCAGCTTGATACAGGGGGGTATAGAGACCCAGTACTTC. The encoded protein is CASSLIQGGIETQYF.

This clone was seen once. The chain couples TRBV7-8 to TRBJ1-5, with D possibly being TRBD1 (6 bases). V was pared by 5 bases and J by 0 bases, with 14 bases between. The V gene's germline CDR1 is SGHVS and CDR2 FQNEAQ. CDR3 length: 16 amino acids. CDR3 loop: CASSPGAPLSNQPQHF. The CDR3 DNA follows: TGTGCCAGCAGCCCAGGGGCACCCCTTAGCAATCAGCCCCAGCATTTT.

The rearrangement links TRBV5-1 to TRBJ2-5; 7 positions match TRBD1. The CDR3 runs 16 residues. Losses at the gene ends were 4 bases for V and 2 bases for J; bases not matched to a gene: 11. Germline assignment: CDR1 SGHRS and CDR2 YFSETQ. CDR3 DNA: TGCGCCAGCAGCCACCGACGACAGGGCTCACAAGAGACCCAGTACTTC. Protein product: CASSHRRQGSQETQYF.

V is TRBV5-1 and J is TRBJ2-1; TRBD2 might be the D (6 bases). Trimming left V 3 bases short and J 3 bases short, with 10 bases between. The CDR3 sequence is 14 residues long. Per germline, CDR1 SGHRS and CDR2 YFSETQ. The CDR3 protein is CASSSGSGYNEQFF. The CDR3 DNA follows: TGCGCCAGCAGCTCCGGTAGCGGCTACAATGAGCAGTTCTTC.

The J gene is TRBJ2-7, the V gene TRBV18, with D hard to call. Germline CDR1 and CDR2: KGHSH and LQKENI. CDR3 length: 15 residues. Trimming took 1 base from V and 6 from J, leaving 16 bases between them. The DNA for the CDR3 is TGTGCCAGCTCACCACTAGGCCAAACGGCTAGCGAGCAGTACTTC. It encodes CASSPLGQTASEQYF.

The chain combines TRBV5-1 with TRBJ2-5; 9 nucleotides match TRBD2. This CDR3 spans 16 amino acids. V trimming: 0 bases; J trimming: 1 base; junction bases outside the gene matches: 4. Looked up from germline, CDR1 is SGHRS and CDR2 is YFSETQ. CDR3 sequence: CASSLGTSVAQETQYF. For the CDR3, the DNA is TGCGCCAGCAGCTTGGGGACTAGCGTAGCCCAAGAGACCCAGTACTTC.

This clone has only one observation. Written as DNA, the CDR3 is TGTGCCAGCAGCTTAGCGCTACTAGAGCGGACCGGGGAGCTGTTTTTT. Translating it yields CASSLALLERTGELFF. The V gene is TRBV7-9, the J gene TRBJ2-2, with D possibly being TRBD2 (5 bases). CDR1 and CDR2 from the germline V gene are SEHNR and FQNEAQ (reference sequence). The ends were cut back, 0 bases at V and 5 bases at J, with 13 bases in the middle. The CDR3 contains 16 residues.

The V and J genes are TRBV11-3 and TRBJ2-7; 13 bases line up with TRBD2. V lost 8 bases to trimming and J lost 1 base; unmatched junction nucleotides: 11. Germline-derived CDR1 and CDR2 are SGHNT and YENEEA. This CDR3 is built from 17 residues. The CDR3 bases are TGTGCCAGCGGGATAGGACTAGCGGGGGATTCATCCTACGAGCAGTACTTC. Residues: CASGIGLAGDSSYEQYF.

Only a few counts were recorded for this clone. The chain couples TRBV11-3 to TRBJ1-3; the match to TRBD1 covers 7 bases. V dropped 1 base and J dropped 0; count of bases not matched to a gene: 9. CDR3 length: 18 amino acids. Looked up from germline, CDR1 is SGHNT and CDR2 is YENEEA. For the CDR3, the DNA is TGTGCCAGCAGCTTAGCTGGACAGGCCTTGGTCTCTGGAAACACCATATATTTT. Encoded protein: CASSLAGQALVSGNTIYF.

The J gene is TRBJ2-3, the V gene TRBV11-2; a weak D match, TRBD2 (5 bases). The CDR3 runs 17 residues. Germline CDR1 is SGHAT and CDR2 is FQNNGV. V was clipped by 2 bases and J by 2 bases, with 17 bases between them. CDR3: CASSLYPRGRTTDTQYF. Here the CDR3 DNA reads TGTGCCAGCAGCTTATACCCTAGAGGGCGAACCACAGATACGCAGTATTTT.

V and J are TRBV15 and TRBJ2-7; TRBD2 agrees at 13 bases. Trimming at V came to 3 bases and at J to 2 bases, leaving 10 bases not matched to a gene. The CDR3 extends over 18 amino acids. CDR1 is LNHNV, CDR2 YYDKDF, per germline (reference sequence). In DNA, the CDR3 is TGTGCCACCAGCAGGGACAACGGACTAGCGGGAGAGACCTACGAGCAGTACTTC. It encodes CATSRDNGLAGETYEQYF.

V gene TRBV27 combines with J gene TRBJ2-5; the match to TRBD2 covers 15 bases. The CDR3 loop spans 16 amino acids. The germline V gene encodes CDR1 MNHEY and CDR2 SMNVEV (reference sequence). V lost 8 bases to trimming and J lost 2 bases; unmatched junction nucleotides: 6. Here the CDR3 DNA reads TGTGCCAGCCTAAGGACTAGCGGGGGGGGGCAAGAGACCCAGTACTTC. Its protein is CASLRTSGGGQETQYF.